The text below deals with one T cell receptor beta chain. This sample is drawn from a study of cytomegalovirus exposure and HLA in healthy donors. Primers: 60 Vbeta forward and 13 Jbeta reverse. Assay used: immunoSEQ multiplex PCR; TCRdb lists only in-frame clones, some missing. This table has roughly 200,000 clones, 75% to 85% appearing once. The length of the CDR3 is 15 residues. This chain links TRBV21-1 with TRBJ2-2; the D call TRBD2 from the table was never checked on the DNA. TRBV21-1 constitutes a pseudogene. The source is a woman in her 40s in good health and CMV-seronegative. The source material was PBMCs. CDR3 in DNA: TGTGCCAGCAGCAAAGGACGACTAGGAGCCGGGGAGCTGTTTTTT. This translates into CASSKGRLGAGELFF.